The 31 T cell receptor beta chains given below trace back to one sample, sequenced in a study of blood T cells in healthy people across ages. Primed by a sample-barcoded 5' primer and a J-beta primer mix, a second PCR proceeded for about 6 to 12 cycles. TCRdb reanalysed the 5' RACE reads using MiXCR and keeps one entry per CDR3 protein. The table includes 1.5 million to 2 million distinct CDR3 sequences, about 31% detected once. The sequencing sample was made of blood. Source of these receptors: a woman younger than 45 in good health.

This clonotype appeared a single time. The rearrangement joins TRBV7-9 to TRBJ2-1, with D possibly matching TRBD2 (6 bases). Trimming left V 2 bases short and J 2 bases short, with 10 bases between. CDR1 is SEHNR, CDR2 FQNEAQ, per germline (reference sequence). CDR3 size: 15 residues. Here the CDR3 DNA reads TGTGCCAGCAGCTTACCAGCGGGCCCCTACAATGAGCAGTTCTTC. This sequence encodes CASSLPAGPYNEQFF.

The chain couples TRBV11-2 to TRBJ1-5; D might be TRBD1 (5 bases). The ends were cut back, 5 bases at V and 6 bases at J, with 17 bases in the middle. CDR1 is SGHAT, CDR2 FQNNGV, per germline. This CDR3 region has 15 residues. As DNA, the CDR3 is TGTGCCAGCAGCCTCGGCGGGGGGGAACGTCAGCCCCAGCATTTT. This translates into CASSLGGGERQPQHF.

The chain carries TRBV3-1 and TRBJ2-5; D not resolved. The V end lost 4 bases, the J end lost 6 bases, and 9 bases lay between the germline ends. This CDR3 has 12 residues. The germline gives CDR1 LGHDT, CDR2 YNNKEL (reference sequence). CDR3 loop: CASSPFQQTQYF. The CDR3 region has the DNA TGTGCCAGCAGCCCCTTTCAGCAGACCCAGTACTTC.

V is TRBV9 and J is TRBJ1-6; tentative D call: TRBD1 (5 bases). V was pared by 0 bases and J by 11 bases, with 9 bases between. The CDR3 totals 13 residues. From germline, CDR1 is SGDLS and CDR2 YYNGEE. CDR3 in amino acids: CASSVVGDTPLHF. The CDR3 DNA reads TGTGCCAGCAGCGTAGTGGGGGATACACCCCTCCACTTT.

This clonotype has more than one count but fewer than ten. The gene calls are TRBV12-5 and TRBJ2-1; D is perhaps TRBD1 or TRBD2 (5 bases each). Germline V gene lookup returns CDR1 LGHNT and CDR2 FRNRAP. The CDR3 has 18 residues. Trimming took off 0 bases at V and 2 bases at J, with 17 bases between the two ends. The CDR3 here is CASGLVLNPGRAYNEQFF. CDR3 nucleotides: TGTGCTAGTGGTTTGGTACTAAATCCGGGACGGGCCTACAATGAGCAGTTCTTC.

This clonotype occurred many times. In DNA, the CDR3 is TGTGCCAGCAGTGAAAGGGACCCCTCCTACAATGAGCAGTTCTTC. Encoded protein: CASSERDPSYNEQFF. V gene TRBV2 combines with J gene TRBJ2-1; D might be TRBD1 or TRBD2, each matching 5 bases. The V gene lost 2 bases and the J gene lost 0 bases, with 8 bases spanning the gap. This CDR3 spans 15 amino acids. Per germline, CDR1 SNHLY and CDR2 FYNNEI.

V is TRBV5-1 and J is TRBJ2-1; 8 bases fit TRBD2. V gave up 2 bases and J gave up 7 bases; unmatched junction bases: 17. This CDR3 contains 18 residues. CDR1 is SGHRS and CDR2 is YFSETQ in the germline V gene. CDR3: CASSLSPRVGGVVNEQFF. CDR3 coding DNA: TGCGCCAGCAGCTTAAGCCCCCGGGTCGGGGGGGTAGTAAATGAGCAGTTCTTC. Full variable domain (outside the CDR3, taken from reference TRBV5-1 and TRBJ2-1): KAGVTQTPRYLIKTRGQQVTLSCSPISGHRSVSWYQQTPGQGLQFLFEYFSETQRNKGNFPGRFSGRQFSNSRSEMNVSTLELGDSALYLCASSLSPRVGGVVNEQFFGPGTRLTVL.

The J gene is TRBJ2-2, the V gene TRBV6-5; tentative D call: TRBD2 (5 bases). The germline CDR1 and CDR2 sequences are MNHEY and SVGAGI. This CDR3 comprises 14 residues. V was clipped by 6 bases and J by 7 bases, with 15 bases between them. CDR3 in amino acids: CASSNVGSSGELFF. CDR3 nucleotide sequence: TGTGCCAGCAGCAACGTGGGGAGCAGCGGGGAGCTGTTTTTT.

The chain is built from TRBV11-3 and TRBJ2-4; 10 bases agree with TRBD1. With the DNA end fitting TRBJ2-7 better, the J assignment may be wrong. CDR1 SGHNT and CDR2 YENEEA come from the germline V gene. This CDR3 is 15 amino acids long. CDR3 protein: CASSSGTGARYEQYF. The CDR3 DNA sequence: TGTGCCAGCAGCTCTGGGACAGGGGCGAGATACGAGCAGTACTTC.

In this sample, this clonotype turned up once. At one end the junction does not follow the germline gene, possibly because of a read error. V usage is TRBV5-1 and J usage is TRBJ1-2; D unclear. The CDR3 contains 15 residues. CDR1 is SGHRS, CDR2 YFSETQ, per germline. The CDR3 coding sequence is TGCGCCAGCAGCTCCGAGGATAGTGTATACTATGACTACACCTTC. Translated: CASSSEDSVYYDYTF.

Many counts were recorded for this clonotype. V gene TRBV29-1 combines with J gene TRBJ2-7; 9 bases agree with TRBD2. The CDR3 runs to 15 residues. Germline V gene lookup returns CDR1 SQVTM and CDR2 ANQGSEA. J gave up 3 bases and V 3 bases, and 9 bases lay outside the gene matches. CDR3 in amino acids: CSVDVTSGSLYEQYF. The CDR3 nucleotides read TGCAGCGTTGACGTGACTAGCGGATCGCTCTACGAGCAGTACTTC.

The chain combines TRBV9 with TRBJ2-7; D gene uncertain. The end of the DNA aligns better with TRBJ2-5, so the J call may be wrong. CDR1 and CDR2 (germline): SGDLS, YYNGEE. The CDR3 is 13 amino acids. The CDR3 sequence: CASSVGTKETQYF. CDR3 sequence (DNA): TGTGCCAGCAGCGTAGGAACAAAAGAGACCCAGTACTTC.

The V and J genes are TRBV28 and TRBJ1-2, with D maybe TRBD1 (5 bases). With 7 bases removed from V and 6 bases from J, the gap between germline ends came to 9 bases. Per germline, CDR1 MDHEN and CDR2 SYDVKM. This CDR3 region has 11 residues. The CDR3 DNA follows: TGTGCCAGCAAAGAAGGGGATGGCTACACCTTC. The encoded protein is CASKEGDGYTF.

This clonotype was counted only a few times. The rearrangement joins TRBV20-1 to TRBJ1-1, with D perhaps matching TRBD1 (5 bases). This CDR3 spans 15 amino acids. V was shortened by 5 bases and J by 0 bases, with 16 bases between the two germline ends. Germline V gives CDR1 DFQATT, CDR2 SNEGSKA (reference sequence). CDR3 loop: CSAGGIRGVNTEAFF. In DNA, the CDR3 is TGCAGTGCTGGGGGGATCCGGGGCGTGAACACTGAAGCTTTCTTT.

This clonotype has a handful of counts. The chain uses TRBV4-1 and TRBJ2-2; D unresolved. V was cut by 3 bases and J by 8 bases, with 10 bases left in between. The CDR3 consists of 13 residues. Germline V gene sequence: CDR1 MGHRA, CDR2 YSYEKL. CDR3 loop: CASSHAPSGELFF. CDR3 nucleotides: TGCGCCAGCAGCCACGCCCCCTCGGGGGAGCTGTTTTTT.

There are a few counts of this clonotype. The chain joins TRBV28 to TRBJ2-7, with 8 positions matching TRBD2. Trimming took 3 bases from V and 0 from J; bases not matched to a gene: 13. CDR1 is MDHEN and CDR2 is SYDVKM in the germline V gene. This CDR3 has 18 amino acids. This CDR3 reads CASSFQILAGLVSYEQYF. The CDR3 DNA reads TGTGCCAGCAGTTTTCAGATTCTAGCGGGTTTGGTCTCCTACGAGCAGTACTTC. The full variable domain, its missing parts supplied by reference TRBV28 and TRBJ2-7, is DVKVTQSSRYLVKRTGEKVFLECVQDMDHENMFWYRQDPGLGLRLIYFSYDVKMKEKGDIPEGYSVSREKKERFSLILESASTNQTSMYLCASSFQILAGLVSYEQYFGPGTRLTVT.

The sample holds a few counts of this clonotype. The CDR3: CASSLRGAGSDDEQFF. CDR3 nucleotides: TGTGCCAGCAGCCTTAGAGGCGCGGGATCTGACGATGAGCAGTTCTTC. V gene TRBV14 combines with J gene TRBJ2-1, with a weak D call TRBD2 (6 bases). CDR1 and CDR2 from the germline V gene are SGHDN and FVKESK. The CDR3 totals 16 residues. Trimming took off 4 bases at V and 8 bases at J, with 21 bases between the two ends.

This clonotype has more than one count but fewer than ten. This sequence joins TRBV5-8 and TRBJ2-3, with D perhaps assigned TRBD1 or TRBD2 (7 bases each). This CDR3 region has 16 residues. The V and J ends lost 4 bases and 2 bases respectively, with 17 bases between them. Germline loops: CDR1 SGHTS, CDR2 YDEGEE. The CDR3: CASSGNRGGFTDTQYF. Written as DNA, the CDR3 is TGTGCCAGCAGCGGGAACAGGGGAGGGTTCACAGATACGCAGTATTTT.

This clonotype was observed a handful of times. This chain uses TRBV5-5 with TRBJ2-5; D remains unclear. This CDR3 region has 13 residues. Per germline, CDR1 SGHKS and CDR2 YYEKEE (reference sequence). V was pared by 0 bases and J by 9 bases, with 12 bases between. CDR3 sequence: CASSLVGPVAQYF. The CDR3 DNA follows: TGTGCCAGCAGCTTGGTAGGCCCCGTGGCCCAGTACTTC.

The chain employs TRBV7-9 and TRBJ1-2, with TRBD1 matching over 8 bases. V lost 4 bases, J lost 7 bases, and 5 bases stayed unmatched. Germline-derived CDR1 and CDR2 are SEHNR and FQNEAQ (reference sequence). This CDR3 is 13 amino acids long. CDR3 DNA sequence: TGTGCCAGCAGCTCCGACAGGGGAACTGGCTACACCTTC. Translating it yields CASSSDRGTGYTF.

This clonotype was seen more than once but under ten times. The CDR3 sequence: CASSQSPRLSKETQYF. As DNA, the CDR3 is TGCGCCAGCAGCCAGAGCCCTAGGTTATCAAAAGAGACCCAGTACTTC. The gene calls are TRBV4-1 and TRBJ2-5; D is unclear. Trimming pared 3 bases from V and 3 bases from J, leaving 17 bases between. Looked up from germline, CDR1 is MGHRA and CDR2 is YSYEKL. CDR3 length: 16 residues.

The CDR3, as DNA: TGCGCCAGCAACGCAGGATCTTACACAGATACGCAGTATTTT. The encoded protein is CASNAGSYTDTQYF. V is TRBV5-1 and J is TRBJ2-3; D uncertain. The V gene's germline CDR1 is SGHRS and CDR2 YFSETQ. Trimming took 6 bases from V and 2 from J, leaving 13 bases between them. This CDR3 contains 14 residues.

The chain is built from TRBV4-1 and TRBJ1-5, with D unclear. CDR3 length equals 15 residues. Germline-derived CDR1 and CDR2 are MGHRA and YSYEKL. V lost 1 base and J lost 2, with 9 bases in between. CDR3 sequence (DNA): TGCGCCAGCAGCCAAGGACCGGCAGGCAATCAGCCCCAGCATTTT. This gives the protein CASSQGPAGNQPQHF.

The chain combines TRBV20-1 with TRBJ2-1, with 9 bases that match TRBD2. The CDR3 is made up of 16 amino acids. The V gene's germline CDR1 is DFQATT and CDR2 SNEGSKA (reference sequence). Trimming removed 3 bases from V and 2 bases from J; junction bases left unmatched: 8. The DNA of the CDR3 is TGCAGTGCTAGTCCCTTGGGCGGGAGGGCCTACAATGAGCAGTTCTTC. Residues: CSASPLGGRAYNEQFF.

This clonotype was seen a few times. The chain joins TRBV29-1 to TRBJ1-1; no definite D call. The CDR3 runs 13 residues. Germline assignment: CDR1 SQVTM and CDR2 ANQGSEA. V gave up 5 bases and J gave up 1 base, with 11 bases separating them. The CDR3 reads CSVLGWGNTEAFF. The CDR3 nucleotides read TGCAGCGTTCTGGGGTGGGGGAACACTGAAGCTTTCTTT.

This rearrangement joins TRBV29-1 to TRBJ2-1; 12 nucleotides match TRBD2. With 6 bases clipped from V and 5 bases from J, the junction kept 2 bases outside the gene matches. This CDR3 comprises 13 residues. The V gene's germline CDR1 is SQVTM and CDR2 ANQGSEA. The DNA of the CDR3 is TGCAGCGTCCCTAGCGGGGGGGACAATGAGCAGTTCTTC. This encodes CSVPSGGDNEQFF.

This clonotype was seen only a few times. V is TRBV20-1 and J is TRBJ2-4; 9 positions match TRBD1. The J call is in doubt because the DNA end fits TRBJ2-5 better. This CDR3 has 12 residues. From germline, CDR1 is DFQATT and CDR2 SNEGSKA (reference sequence). The CDR3 loop is CSVNGQGETQYF. The CDR3 DNA is TGCAGTGTTAACGGACAGGGGGAGACCCAGTACTTC.

Note on this clonotype: A much larger clonotype is one base distant, so this may be a read error. The chain joins TRBV29-1 to TRBJ2-7; D may be TRBD1 (5 bases). This CDR3 is built from 12 residues. Germline CDR1 SQVTM, CDR2 ANQGSEA. Trimming stripped 8 bases from V and 3 bases from J, with 14 bases between. The CDR3 DNA reads as TGCAGCTTTGCGGCAGGGAACTACGAGCAGTACTTC. As protein: CSFAAGNYEQYF.

The V gene is TRBV27, the J gene TRBJ2-1; D is uncertain. Trimming removed 3 bases at V and 6 bases at J, with 18 bases between. This CDR3 spans 16 amino acids. In germline, CDR1 is MNHEY, CDR2 SMNVEV (reference sequence). The CDR3 DNA is TGTGCCAGCAGTTTGTATGGGCCCGGGTTTGGCAATGAGCAGTTCTTC. Its protein is CASSLYGPGFGNEQFF.

This chain joins TRBV30 and TRBJ2-3; D is perhaps TRBD2 (5 bases). This CDR3 is 15 amino acids long. V lost 3 bases and J 2 bases, leaving 15 bases between the germline ends. From germline, CDR1 is GTSNPN and CDR2 SVGIG (reference sequence). In nucleotides, the CDR3 is TGTGCCTGGAGGTTAGCGCGAACCGTCACAGATACGCAGTATTTT. As protein: CAWRLARTVTDTQYF.

As to this clonotype: One junction end does not reproduce the germline sequence, and a read error may be involved. The chain employs TRBV6-1 and TRBJ2-7; TRBD1 agrees at 9 bases. Germline-derived CDR1 and CDR2 are MNHNS and SASEGT. The CDR3 runs 14 residues. The CDR3 reads CASRLQGATYERYF. Written as DNA, the CDR3 is TGTGCCAGCAGACTACAGGGGGCCACCTACGAGCGGTACTTC.